Sequencing of this TCR beta chain was carried out in a study of patients and donors after allogeneic stem cell transplantation. Trimming shortened V by 3 bases and J by 4 bases, and 9 bases separated the two germline ends. This CDR3 is 12 amino acids long. Looked up from germline, CDR1 is DFQATT and CDR2 is SNEGSKA (reference sequence). This clonotype was seen at least ten times. TCRdb independently ran MiXCR on the RT-PCR reads; one entry per CDR3 protein. The sample includes approximately 150,000 distinct CDR3 sequences, more than 20% seen only once; the top ten take roughly 26%. The sequence derives from a human donor who was either an allogeneic HSCT recipient or a stem cell or donor lymphocyte infusion donor (not recorded which). It is not recorded whose cells these are; they may come from a transplant donor. The sample consisted of blood, either unsorted or a sorted T cell fraction (not recorded which). The genes are TRBV20-1 and TRBJ1-2; no clear D. The CDR3 loop is CSASEDRYGYTF. DNA of the CDR3: TGCAGTGCTAGTGAAGACCGCTATGGCTACACCTTC.